The 19 T cell receptor beta chains in this list originate from one sample, sequenced in a study of beta chain features in type 1 diabetes. Expressed TCRB transcripts were sequenced because the isolated RNA had all been reverse transcribed beforehand. Only in-frame clones appear in the TCRdb table, and some are missing; sequencing was by immunoSEQ multiplex PCR. The data contain 900,000 or so clones, 17% of them seen just once; the ten biggest clones take up around 0.02%. Input material: naive CD4+ T cells from blood. The receptors were gathered from a woman aged 18-29 years in good health.

V usage is TRBV28 and J usage is TRBJ2-5; 7 positions match TRBD1. J gave up 2 bases and V 4 bases, and 7 bases lay outside the gene matches. The CDR3 length is 15 residues. Germline V gene lookup returns CDR1 MDHEN and CDR2 SYDVKM. CDR3: CASSSGQTIQETQYF. The CDR3 nucleotides read TGTGCCAGCAGTTCGGGACAGACCATACAAGAGACCCAGTACTTC. Together with reference TRBV28 and TRBJ2-5, the CDR3 gives the full variable domain: DVKVTQSSRYLVKRTGEKVFLECVQDMDHENMFWYRQDPGLGLRLIYFSYDVKMKEKGDIPEGYSVSREKKERFSLILESASTNQTSMYLCASSSGQTIQETQYFGPGTRLLVL.

In its sample, this clone was seen a few times. CDR3 DNA sequence: TGTGCCAGCACCTCACAGGGAGCTGGGAACAATGAGCAGTTCTTC. Its translation: CASTSQGAGNNEQFF. The chain joins TRBV28 to TRBJ2-1; perhaps TRBD1 as D (6 bases). Trimming pared 7 bases from V and 5 bases from J, leaving 18 bases between. The CDR3 consists of 15 residues. The germline CDR1 and CDR2 sequences are MDHEN and SYDVKM.

V gene TRBV13 combines with J gene TRBJ2-5; TRBD2 aligns across 9 bases. Germline V CDR1 and CDR2: PRHDT, FYEKMQ (reference sequence). The CDR3 covers 17 residues. V dropped 4 bases and J dropped 5; count of bases not matched to a gene: 14. CDR3 in DNA: TGTGCCAGCAGCTCTTCAACAGCGGGAGGATGGTTGGAGACCCAGTACTTC. This gives the protein CASSSSTAGGWLETQYF.

V and J are TRBV6-5 and TRBJ2-2; D not resolved. The CDR3 runs to 15 residues. CDR1 MNHEY and CDR2 SVGAGI come from the germline V gene. V was shortened by 5 bases and J by 0 bases, with 10 bases between the two germline ends. CDR3 amino acids: CASSQVAANTGELFF. CDR3 DNA: TGTGCCAGCAGTCAAGTAGCAGCGAACACCGGGGAGCTGTTTTTT.

This chain connects TRBV6-5 to TRBJ2-3, with 11 nucleotides matching TRBD2. CDR1 and CDR2 (germline): MNHEY, SVGAGI. The length of the CDR3 is 12 residues. The V segment lost 5 bases and the J segment 11 bases; nucleotides outside the gene matches: 3. The CDR3 here is CASSKTSGRQYF. CDR3 bases: TGTGCCAGCAGTAAAACTAGCGGGAGGCAGTATTTT.

As to this clone: The sample carries other DNA sequences with the same CDR3. This chain uses TRBV19 with TRBJ2-7; D ambiguous. Between the trimmed V and J ends, which lost 6 bases and 2 bases, there was a span of 8 bases. Per germline, CDR1 LNHDA and CDR2 SQIVND (reference sequence). CDR3 length: 12 amino acids. The CDR3 loop is CASSGTTYEQYF. The CDR3 DNA follows: TGTGCCAGTAGCGGAACTACCTACGAGCAGTACTTC.

This clone was observed a handful of times. CDR3 region: CASSYSRRYTGELFF. For the CDR3, the DNA is TGTGCCAGCAGTTACAGTCGGCGGTACACCGGGGAGCTGTTTTTT. The V and J genes are TRBV6-5 and TRBJ2-2, with D hard to call. V was trimmed by 2 bases and J by 3 bases, leaving 10 bases between them. This CDR3 contains 15 residues. Looked up from germline, CDR1 is MNHEY and CDR2 is SVGAGI.

This rearrangement joins TRBV5-8 to TRBJ2-5; TRBD1 is a possible D gene (6 bases). V dropped 8 bases and J dropped 3 bases, with 14 bases sitting between them. CDR3 length: 13 residues. The germline V gene has CDR1 SGHTS and CDR2 YDEGEE. The CDR3 region is CASGRDTKETQYF. Written as DNA, the CDR3 is TGTGCCAGTGGAAGGGACACCAAAGAGACCCAGTACTTC.

Turning to this clone: At the DNA level, this CDR3 is encoded by other sequences in the same sample as well. The chain carries TRBV4-3 and TRBJ2-6, with a weak D call TRBD1 (5 bases). CDR1 and CDR2 (germline): LGHNA, YSLEER. V was cut by 1 base and J by 0 bases, with 7 bases left in between. CDR3 size: 16 residues. This CDR3 reads CASSQGRGSGANVLTF. In nucleotides, the CDR3 is TGCGCCAGCAGCCAAGGAAGGGGCTCTGGGGCCAACGTCCTGACTTTC.

For the CDR3, the DNA is TGTGCCAGCAGCCGGGTCGCGGGAGCTTCCTACAATGAGCAGTTCTTC. Protein product: CASSRVAGASYNEQFF. The chain couples TRBV27 to TRBJ2-1, with TRBD2 matching 7 bases. With 6 bases clipped from V and 1 base from J, the junction kept 9 bases outside the gene matches. In germline, CDR1 is MNHEY, CDR2 SMNVEV (reference sequence). This CDR3 has 16 amino acids.

The CDR3 sequence is CASGLIWRQIRQETQYF. The CDR3 DNA reads as TGTGCTAGTGGTTTGATCTGGCGGCAGATCAGACAAGAGACCCAGTACTTC. V is TRBV12-5 and J is TRBJ2-5; D is unclear. Trimming left V 2 bases short and J 2 bases short, with 18 bases between. In germline, CDR1 is LGHNT, CDR2 FRNRAP. The CDR3 has 17 residues.

This clone was counted between two and nine times. V is TRBV9 and J is TRBJ2-5; TRBD2 matches 11 bases. CDR1 SGDLS and CDR2 YYNGEE come from the germline V gene. The J segment lost 4 bases and the V segment lost 2 bases, leaving 7 bases of the junction unmatched. The CDR3 has 16 residues. The DNA for the CDR3 is TGTGCCAGCAGCGTTAGCGGGAGGGCTCGGGTAGAGACCCAGTACTTC. Translated: CASSVSGRARVETQYF.

The chain carries TRBV19 and TRBJ2-5; unclear D gene. CDR3 size: 15 residues. Germline CDR1 LNHDA, CDR2 SQIVND (reference sequence). V was trimmed by 5 bases and J by 4 bases, leaving 17 bases between them. The CDR3 reads CASSVGRKTPETQYF. DNA for the CDR3: TGTGCCAGTAGTGTTGGCAGAAAGACACCAGAGACCCAGTACTTC.

This chain connects TRBV5-6 to TRBJ2-5; 8 positions match TRBD1. With V trimmed by 1 base and J by 4 bases, 6 bases remained unmatched. This CDR3 has 15 amino acids. Germline CDR1 reads SGHDT; CDR2 reads YYEEEE. The CDR3 sequence is CASSLFAGGGETQYF. Written as DNA, the CDR3 is TGTGCCAGCAGCTTGTTTGCAGGGGGCGGAGAGACCCAGTACTTC.

The genes are TRBV2 and TRBJ1-4, with D possibly being TRBD1 (6 bases). The CDR3 is 15 residues long. CDR1 is SNHLY and CDR2 is FYNNEI in the germline V gene. V was clipped by 8 bases and J by 0 bases, with 13 bases between them. The DNA for the CDR3 is TGTGCCAGCCTCGAGGGGGGTACAACTAATGAAAAACTGTTTTTT. Protein product: CASLEGGTTNEKLFF.

The chain employs TRBV7-2 and TRBJ2-7; 9 nucleotides line up with TRBD2. V shed 4 bases, J shed 2 bases, and the junction held 6 bases outside the gene matches. There are 15 residues in the CDR3. Looked up from germline, CDR1 is SGHTA and CDR2 is FQGNSA. The CDR3 region has the DNA TGTGCCAGCAGCTACGATAGCGGGAGAGCCTACGAGCAGTACTTC. Translating gives CASSYDSGRAYEQYF.

The chain combines TRBV18 with TRBJ2-7; 10 bases map to TRBD2. The CDR3 runs 14 residues. Trimming removed 6 bases from V and 4 bases from J; junction bases left unmatched: 6. The germline V gene has CDR1 KGHSH and CDR2 LQKENI. This CDR3 is CASSPGTSEYEQYF. Written as DNA, the CDR3 is TGTGCCAGCTCGCCTGGGACTAGCGAGTACGAGCAGTACTTC.

There are many counts of this clone. This chain links TRBV6-6 with TRBJ2-4, with 10 bases that match TRBD2. This CDR3 region has 12 residues. Germline trimming cut 7 bases from V and 13 bases from J; bases unmatched to any gene: 7. The germline CDR1 and CDR2 sequences are MNHNY and SVGAGI (reference sequence). CDR3 nucleotide sequence: TGTGCCAGCATGTCTAGCGGGAGTGGCCAGTACTTC. Translated, it gives CASMSSGSGQYF.

The rearrangement joins TRBV2 to TRBJ2-1; possible D gene TRBD2, 5 bases. Trimming pared 2 bases from V and 7 bases from J, leaving 15 bases between. The germline V gene encodes CDR1 SNHLY and CDR2 FYNNEI. The CDR3 is 15 amino acids. The CDR3 DNA is TGTGCCAGCAGTGAATTAGCGACTCACGTAAATGAGCAGTTCTTC. It translates to CASSELATHVNEQFF.